This is a list of T cell receptor beta chains from one sample in a study of blood T cell repertoires in COVID-19. The repertoire was sequenced with immunoSEQ multiplex PCR; TCRdb's copy has only in-frame clones and lacks some. This sample has some 220,000 clones, with approximately 82% found just once. The specimen sequenced was peripheral blood. Receptor source: a man aged 45-65 years with active or convalescent COVID-19. Each CDR3 is given with its conserved first and last residue. Each record gives: V gene, clone size, J gene, D gene, CDR3 protein, CDR3 DNA. A D gene is named only where the DNA matches it firmly. Some rows have no size entry. The others give once, few or many, or a class for an expanded clone.

V gene: TRBV9; clone size: NA; J gene: TRBJ1-2; D gene: TRBD1; CDR3 protein: CASSPQGAGYGYTF; CDR3 DNA: TGTGCCAGCAGCCCCCAGGGGGCGGGCTATGGCTACACCTTC
V gene: TRBV7-3; clone size: NA; J gene: TRBJ2-1; D gene: TRBD2; CDR3 protein: CASSLSGGGNNEQFF; CDR3 DNA: TGTGCCAGCAGCTTAAGCGGGGGTGGGAACAATGAGCAGTTCTTC
V gene: TRBV6-6; clone size: NA; J gene: TRBJ1-1; D gene: NA; CDR3 protein: CASSYSREAFF; CDR3 DNA: TGTGCCAGCAGTTACTCGCGCGAAGCTTTCTTT
V gene: TRBV4-2; clone size: NA; J gene: TRBJ1-6; D gene: NA; CDR3 protein: CASSQAGGRTYNSPLHF; CDR3 DNA: TGTGCCAGCAGCCAAGCGGGAGGGAGAACCTATAATTCACCCCTCCACTTT
V gene: TRBV9; clone size: NA; J gene: TRBJ2-1; D gene: TRBD2; CDR3 protein: CASSGTSGVYNEQFF; CDR3 DNA: TGTGCCAGCAGCGGGACTAGCGGGGTGTACAATGAGCAGTTCTTC
V gene: TRBV5-6; clone size: NA; J gene: TRBJ1-1; D gene: NA; CDR3 protein: CASSFGLGTEAFF; CDR3 DNA: TGTGCCAGCAGCTTCGGACTGGGCACTGAAGCTTTCTTT
V gene: TRBV7-6; clone size: NA; J gene: TRBJ2-2; D gene: TRBD2; CDR3 protein: CASSSSLLREGLNGELFF; CDR3 DNA: TGTGCCAGCAGCTCCAGCTTGTTGAGGGAGGGCCTGAACGGGGAGCTGTTTTTT
V gene: TRBV5-4; clone size: once; J gene: TRBJ2-4; D gene: TRBD1; CDR3 protein: CASSPDRVAKNIQYF; CDR3 DNA: TGTGCCAGCAGCCCGGACAGGGTGGCCAAAAACATTCAGTACTTC
V gene: TRBV6-5; clone size: once; J gene: TRBJ2-1; D gene: NA; CDR3 protein: CASSFTSGNEQFF; CDR3 DNA: TGTGCCAGCAGTTTCACTAGTGGCAATGAGCAGTTCTTC
V gene: TRBV18; clone size: NA; J gene: TRBJ1-3; D gene: NA; CDR3 protein: CASSPQKRQSLGNTIYF; CDR3 DNA: TGTGCCAGCTCACCGCAAAAGAGACAGTCTCTTGGAAACACCATATATTTT
V gene: TRBV5-8; clone size: once; J gene: TRBJ2-1; D gene: NA; CDR3 protein: CASSFRGTEQFF; CDR3 DNA: TGTGCCAGCAGCTTTAGGGGCACTGAGCAGTTCTTC
V gene: TRBV20-1; clone size: few; J gene: TRBJ1-2; D gene: NA; CDR3 protein: CSASLGSSGYTF; CDR3 DNA: TGCAGTGCTAGTCTGGGGAGTTCAGGCTACACCTTC
V gene: TRBV10-1; clone size: NA; J gene: TRBJ2-7; D gene: NA; CDR3 protein: CASSESRLMRTVEQYF; CDR3 DNA: TGCGCCAGCAGTGAGTCGCGCCTTATGAGGACAGTTGAGCAGTACTTC
V gene: TRBV7-9; clone size: NA; J gene: TRBJ1-3; D gene: NA; CDR3 protein: CASSSQVFGNTIYF; CDR3 DNA: TGTGCCAGCAGCTCTCAGGTTTTTGGAAACACCATATATTTT
V gene: TRBV11-2; clone size: NA; J gene: TRBJ1-1; D gene: NA; CDR3 protein: CASSPSLRRGTEAFF; CDR3 DNA: TGTGCCAGCAGCCCGAGCCTCCGGCGGGGCACTGAAGCTTTCTTT
V gene: TRBV6-5; clone size: NA; J gene: TRBJ2-7; D gene: TRBD1; CDR3 protein: CASSYETGMPYEQYF; CDR3 DNA: TGTGCCAGCAGTTACGAGACAGGGATGCCCTACGAGCAGTACTTC
V gene: TRBV9; clone size: NA; J gene: TRBJ2-2; D gene: NA; CDR3 protein: CASSVQGGELFF; CDR3 DNA: TGTGCCAGCAGCGTACAGGGCGGGGAGCTGTTTTTT
V gene: TRBV7-5; clone size: NA; J gene: TRBJ1-2; D gene: NA; CDR3 protein: CVRSLAQNYGYTF; CDR3 DNA: TGTGTCAGAAGCTTAGCTCAGAACTATGGCTACACCTTC
V gene: TRBV3-1/TRBV3-2; clone size: NA; J gene: TRBJ1-2; D gene: NA; CDR3 protein: CASSQVMGEVGYTF; CDR3 DNA: TGTGCCAGCAGCCAAGTAATGGGAGAGGTTGGCTACACCTTC
V gene: TRBV5-1; clone size: NA; J gene: TRBJ1-1; D gene: TRBD1; CDR3 protein: CASSFGTAKFMNTEAFF; CDR3 DNA: TGCGCCAGCAGCTTCGGGACAGCCAAATTCATGAACACTGAAGCTTTCTTT
V gene: TRBV27; clone size: NA; J gene: TRBJ2-7; D gene: NA; CDR3 protein: CASSHRAPPYEQYF; CDR3 DNA: TGTGCCAGCAGCCACCGAGCTCCCCCCTACGAGCAGTACTTC
V gene: TRBV7-3; clone size: NA; J gene: TRBJ2-1; D gene: NA; CDR3 protein: CASSFGIGRWQFF; CDR3 DNA: TGTGCCAGCAGCTTCGGGATAGGGAGGTGGCAGTTCTTC
V gene: TRBV6-5; clone size: NA; J gene: TRBJ1-1; D gene: NA; CDR3 protein: CASSRQGLNTEAFF; CDR3 DNA: TGTGCCAGCAGTCGGCAGGGGCTGAACACTGAAGCTTTCTTT
V gene: TRBV28; clone size: NA; J gene: TRBJ2-4; D gene: NA; CDR3 protein: CASSGHGLAKNIQYF; CDR3 DNA: TGTGCCAGCAGTGGCCACGGGTTAGCCAAAAACATTCAGTACTTC
V gene: TRBV14; clone size: NA; J gene: TRBJ2-7; D gene: NA; CDR3 protein: CASSLNPGASYEQYF; CDR3 DNA: TGTGCCAGCAGCCTAAACCCGGGAGCATCCTACGAGCAGTACTTC